This T cell receptor beta chain was observed in a study of sequential checkpoint blockade in melanoma. Study as a whole: First-line arms were nivolumab then ipilimumab, or the reverse, randomized 1:1.

Documented treatment: randomized to nivolumab then ipilimumab (arm A) or the reverse (arm B). DNA-damaging chemotherapy had not been given to any patient beforehand. From thawed PBMCs, live CD3+CD8+ cells negative for CD19 and CD56 were sorted. This table comes from immunoSEQ multiplex PCR, and its TCRdb copy is limited to in-frame clones, with some not included. The sample has fewer than 40,000 clones, approximately 86% seen once. This specimen was CD8+ T cells sorted from blood (inferred from file names), taken from a patient given nivolumab and ipilimumab in sequence. The source of this sequence is a human donor with melanoma.

The CDR3 DNA follows: TGTGCCAGCAGTGAAGGGACTAGCGGGAGCGACGAGCAGTTCTTC. Protein: CASSEGTSGSDEQFF. The chain carries TRBV6-4 and TRBJ2-1; TRBD2 agrees at 14 bases. The V gene's germline CDR1 is MRHNA and CDR2 SNTAGT. Losses at the gene ends were 3 bases for V and 10 bases for J; bases not matched to a gene: 5. CDR3 size: 15 residues.